This TCR beta chain was profiled in a study of cytomegalovirus exposure and HLA in healthy donors. Germline CDR1 and CDR2: SQVTM and ANQGSEA. The CDR3 spans 15 residues. With 7 bases clipped from V and 4 bases from J, the junction kept 12 bases outside the gene matches. The method was immunoSEQ multiplex PCR; TCRdb's version includes in-frame clones alone and lacks a portion of them. The sample records 130,000 to 150,000 clones, just under 85% being singletons. This rearrangement joins TRBV29-1 to TRBJ2-5, with 10 bases matching TRBD2. Sequencing was done on a sample of PBMCs. This sequence was found in a woman aged 25 to 39 in good health and CMV-seronegative. DNA for the CDR3: TGCAGCGGACAAAGCGGGGGGGCCTTCGGAGAGACCCAGTACTTC. This translates into CSGQSGGAFGETQYF.